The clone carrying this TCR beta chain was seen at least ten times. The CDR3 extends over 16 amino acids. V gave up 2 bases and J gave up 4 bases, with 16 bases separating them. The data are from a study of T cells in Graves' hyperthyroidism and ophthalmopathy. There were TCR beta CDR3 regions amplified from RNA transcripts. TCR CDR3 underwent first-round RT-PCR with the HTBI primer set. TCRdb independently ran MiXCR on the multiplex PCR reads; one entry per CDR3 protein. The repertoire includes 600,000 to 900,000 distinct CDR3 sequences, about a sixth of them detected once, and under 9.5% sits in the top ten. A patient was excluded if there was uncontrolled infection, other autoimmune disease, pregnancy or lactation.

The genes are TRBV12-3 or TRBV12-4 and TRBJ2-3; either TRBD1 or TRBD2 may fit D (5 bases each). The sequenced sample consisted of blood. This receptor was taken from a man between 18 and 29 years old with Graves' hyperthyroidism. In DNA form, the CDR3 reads TGTGCCAGCAGTTTATTGGCAGCGATGGGGGCAGATACGCAGTATTTT. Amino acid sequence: CASSLLAAMGADTQYF.